This T cell receptor (beta chain) was recovered during a study of CD8+ T cells in alopecia areata. On the study more broadly: Those patients who were treated received oral tofacitinib, which was given at 5 to 10 mg twice daily for moderate-to-severe alopecia areata.

This CDR3 is 11 amino acids long. With 3 bases removed from V and 10 bases from J, the gap between germline ends came to 10 bases. Looked up from germline, CDR1 is DFQATT and CDR2 is SNEGSKA (reference sequence). Extracted RNA was reverse transcribed, and the resulting cDNA served as sequencing template. The protocol was immunoSEQ multiplex PCR, while the TCRdb copy is restricted to in-frame clones and leaves out a portion. The sample consists of 90,000 to 100,000 clones, 41% of them appearing once. About this clone itself: This sample includes further DNA sequences coding for the same CDR3.

V gene TRBV20-1 combines with J gene TRBJ2-1, with a tentative D call TRBD2 (6 bases). The specimen was CD4+ T cells sorted from blood. The receptor comes from a human donor with alopecia areata. The CDR3 nucleotides read TGCAGTGCTAGTCCGGCGGGGGAGCAGTTCTTC. This codes for CSASPAGEQFF.